This T cell receptor beta chain was obtained from a study of T-cell reconstitution after alpha-beta-depleted transplantation in children. Germline trimming cut 3 bases from V and 2 bases from J; bases unmatched to any gene: 8. The CDR3 sequence is 16 residues long. In germline, CDR1 is MDHEN, CDR2 SYDVKM. Unique molecular identifiers were built into the TCRbeta library. One entry per CDR3 protein results from TCRdb running MiXCR on the PCR reads. The data hold about 190,000 distinct CDR3 sequences, with over 5.5% observed a single time. This receptor was obtained from a human donor who donated a stem cell graft to a child with Wiskott-Aldrich syndrome. This chain uses TRBV28 with TRBJ2-7, with 9 bases lining up with TRBD2. The sample was PBMCs from the stem cell graft donor, taken from the stem cell graft. This chain's CDR3 is CASSFLTSGYPYEQYF. CDR3 coding DNA: TGTGCCAGCAGTTTTTTAACTAGCGGGTATCCCTACGAGCAGTACTTC.